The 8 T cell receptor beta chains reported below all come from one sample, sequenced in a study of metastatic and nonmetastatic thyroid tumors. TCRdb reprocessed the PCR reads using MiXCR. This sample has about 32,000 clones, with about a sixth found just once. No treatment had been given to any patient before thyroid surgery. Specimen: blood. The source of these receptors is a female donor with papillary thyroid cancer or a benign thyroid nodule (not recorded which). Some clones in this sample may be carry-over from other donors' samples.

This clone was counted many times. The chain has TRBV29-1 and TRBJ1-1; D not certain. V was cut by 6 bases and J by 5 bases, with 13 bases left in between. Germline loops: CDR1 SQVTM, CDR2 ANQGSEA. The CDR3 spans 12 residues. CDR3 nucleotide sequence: TGCAGCGTAATGGAGCCAATGACTGAAGCTTTCTTT. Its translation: CSVMEPMTEAFF.

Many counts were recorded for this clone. CDR3 DNA sequence: TGCGCCAGCAGTGCCCACTCCTACGAGCAGTACTTC. Its protein is CASSAHSYEQYF. The rearrangement joins TRBV5-1 to TRBJ2-7; D gene unclear. Per the germline V gene, CDR1 is SGHRS and CDR2 is YFSETQ. The CDR3 has 12 amino acids. V was shortened by 5 bases and J by 0 bases, with 6 bases between the two germline ends. Filled out from reference TRBV5-1 and TRBJ2-7, the complete variable domain reads KAGVTQTPRYLIKTRGQQVTLSCSPISGHRSVSWYQQTPGQGLQFLFEYFSETQRNKGNFPGRFSGRQFSNSRSEMNVSTLELGDSALYLCASSAHSYEQYFGPGTRLTVT.

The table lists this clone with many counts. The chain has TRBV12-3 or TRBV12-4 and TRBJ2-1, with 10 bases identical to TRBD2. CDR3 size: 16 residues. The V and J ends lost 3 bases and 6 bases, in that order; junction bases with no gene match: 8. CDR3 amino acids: CASSLWSGGALNEQFF. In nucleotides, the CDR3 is TGTGCCAGCAGTTTGTGGAGCGGGGGGGCCCTCAATGAGCAGTTCTTC.

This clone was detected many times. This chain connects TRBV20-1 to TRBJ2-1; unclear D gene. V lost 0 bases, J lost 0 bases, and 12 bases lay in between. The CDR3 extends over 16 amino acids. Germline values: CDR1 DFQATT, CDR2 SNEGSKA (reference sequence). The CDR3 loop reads CSARDISGISYNEQFF. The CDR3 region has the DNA TGCAGTGCTAGAGATATCAGTGGGATCTCCTACAATGAGCAGTTCTTC.

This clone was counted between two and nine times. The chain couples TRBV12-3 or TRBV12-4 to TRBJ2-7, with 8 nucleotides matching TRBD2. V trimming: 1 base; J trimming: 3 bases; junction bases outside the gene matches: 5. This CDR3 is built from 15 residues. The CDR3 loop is CASSLEDGGDYEQYF. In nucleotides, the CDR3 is TGTGCCAGCAGTTTAGAGGACGGGGGGGACTACGAGCAGTACTTC.

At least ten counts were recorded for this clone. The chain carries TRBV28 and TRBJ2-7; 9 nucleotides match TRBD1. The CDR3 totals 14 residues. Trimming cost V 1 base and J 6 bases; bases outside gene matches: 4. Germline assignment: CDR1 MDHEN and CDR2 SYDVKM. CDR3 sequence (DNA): TGTGCCAGCAGTTTATATCCGGGACAGGGCGAGCAGTACTTC. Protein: CASSLYPGQGEQYF.

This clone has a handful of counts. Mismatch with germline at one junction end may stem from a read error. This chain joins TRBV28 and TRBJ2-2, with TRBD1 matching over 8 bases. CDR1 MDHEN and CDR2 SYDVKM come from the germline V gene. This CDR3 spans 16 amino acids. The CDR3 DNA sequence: TGTGCCAGCAGTTTAGTGACAGGGGTGAACACCAGGGAGCTGTTTTTT. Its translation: CASSLVTGVNTRELFF. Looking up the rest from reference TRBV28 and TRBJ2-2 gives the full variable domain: DVKVTQSSRYLVKRTGEKVFLECVQDMDHENMFWYRQDPGLGLRLIYFSYDVKMKEKGDIPEGYSVSREKKERFSLILESASTNQTSMYLCASSLVTGVNTRELFFGEGSRLTVL.

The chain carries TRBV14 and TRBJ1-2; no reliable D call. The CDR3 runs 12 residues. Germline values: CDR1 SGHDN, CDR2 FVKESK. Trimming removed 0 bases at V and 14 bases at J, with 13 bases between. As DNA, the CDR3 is TGTGCCAGCAGCCAAGATAGGAGGATGAGGACCTTC. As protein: CASSQDRRMRTF.